The clone carrying this T cell receptor beta chain has just a few counts. Its cognate antigen is unknown. This specimen belongs to a study of cytomegalovirus exposure and HLA in healthy donors. The V gene end was trimmed by 8 bases and the J gene end by 3 bases; junction bases not matched to a gene: 9. The germline V gene encodes CDR1 KGHSH and CDR2 LQKENI. This CDR3 is 15 amino acids long. Notes on the study in general: Sequencing depth roughly uniform across donors was assumed in presence/absence analyses. Sequencing probably produced one cluster of sequence variants that were highly shared. Rarity characterized most TCR sequences, yet some public TCRs appeared in many donors.

13 Jbeta primers and 60 Vbeta primers were used for the PCR. In the original workflow: Later, an analysis found 80 million or so unique TCR beta chains, and 9.5 million to 11 million of these were shared. Sequencing was performed with immunoSEQ multiplex PCR; in TCRdb, only in-frame clones are kept and a portion is missing. V and J calls and clone size follow that table, whereas D and trimming were derived from the DNA. Among under 150,000 clones listed, 65% to 90% were seen once. Sequenced input: PBMCs. The gene calls are TRBV18 and TRBJ2-3; 9 bases line up with TRBD1. This TCR derives from a man aged 18 to 30 in good health and CMV-seronegative. The CDR3 bases are TGTGCCAGCACGGGGAACAGGGGGCTAACAGATACGCAGTATTTT. Its protein is CASTGNRGLTDTQYF.